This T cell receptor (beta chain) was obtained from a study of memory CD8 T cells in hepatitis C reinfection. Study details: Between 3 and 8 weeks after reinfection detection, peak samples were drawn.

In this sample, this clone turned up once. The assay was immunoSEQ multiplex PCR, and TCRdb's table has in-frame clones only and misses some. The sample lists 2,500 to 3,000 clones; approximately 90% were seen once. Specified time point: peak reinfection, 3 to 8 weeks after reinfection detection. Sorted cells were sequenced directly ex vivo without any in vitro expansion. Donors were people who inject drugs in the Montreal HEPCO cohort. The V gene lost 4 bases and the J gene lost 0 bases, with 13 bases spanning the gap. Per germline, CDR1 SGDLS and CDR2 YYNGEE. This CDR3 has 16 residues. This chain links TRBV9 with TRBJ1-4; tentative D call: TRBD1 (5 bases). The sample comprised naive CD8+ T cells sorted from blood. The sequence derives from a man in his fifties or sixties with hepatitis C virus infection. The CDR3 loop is CASSPEGDATNEKLFF. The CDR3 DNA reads TGTGCCAGCAGCCCTGAAGGGGATGCAACTAATGAAAAACTGTTTTTT.